The source of this T cell receptor (beta chain) is a study of blood T cell repertoires in COVID-19. Study background: The United States, Italy and Spain provided the acute and convalescent COVID-19 samples. Sources were T cells, B-cell-depleted T cells, or PBMCs; the material itself was cDNA or gDNA.

There are a few counts of this clone. In the original processing: Amplification of reference gene primers was used by the study to estimate nucleated cell counts. The table came from immunoSEQ multiplex PCR; TCRdb's copy has only in-frame clones and leaves some out. Clone size and the V and J calls come from that table; the DNA yielded D and trimming. The table includes 25,000 to 35,000 clones, about 89% detected once. J lost 8 bases, V lost 5 bases, and 8 bases had no gene match. The CDR3 runs to 14 residues. Per the germline V gene, CDR1 is MNHEY and CDR2 is SMNVEV (reference sequence). The source of this sequence is a human donor with active COVID-19. The donor label of this sample is uncertain. The sequenced sample consisted of peripheral blood. This chain uses TRBV27 with TRBJ2-7, with 11 bases lining up with TRBD2. CDR3 sequence: CASSPLAGGGKQYF. The CDR3 DNA sequence: TGTGCCAGCAGTCCGTTAGCGGGAGGGGGGAAGCAGTACTTC.